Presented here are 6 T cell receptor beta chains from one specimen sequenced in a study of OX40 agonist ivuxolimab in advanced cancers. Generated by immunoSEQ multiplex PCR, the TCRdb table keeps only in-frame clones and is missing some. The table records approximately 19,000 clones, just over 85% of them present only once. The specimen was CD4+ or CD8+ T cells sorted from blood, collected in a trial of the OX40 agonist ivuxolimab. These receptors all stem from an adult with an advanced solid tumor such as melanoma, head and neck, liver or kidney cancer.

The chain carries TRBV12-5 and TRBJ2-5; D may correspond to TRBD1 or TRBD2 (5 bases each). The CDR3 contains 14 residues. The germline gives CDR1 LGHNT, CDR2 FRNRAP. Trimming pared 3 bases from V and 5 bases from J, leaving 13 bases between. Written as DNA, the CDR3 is TGTGCTAGTGGTTTCGGGACCGAAGGGGAGACCCAGTACTTC. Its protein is CASGFGTEGETQYF.

DNA for the CDR3: TGTGCCAGCAGTTTAAGGCGGGAGTTGGGCGAGCAGTACTTC. Translated, it gives CASSLRRELGEQYF. The V gene is TRBV28, the J gene TRBJ2-7, with 7 bases fitting TRBD2. The length of the CDR3 is 14 residues. Germline V gene data show CDR1 as MDHEN and CDR2 as SYDVKM. With 2 bases clipped from V and 6 bases from J, the junction kept 7 bases outside the gene matches.

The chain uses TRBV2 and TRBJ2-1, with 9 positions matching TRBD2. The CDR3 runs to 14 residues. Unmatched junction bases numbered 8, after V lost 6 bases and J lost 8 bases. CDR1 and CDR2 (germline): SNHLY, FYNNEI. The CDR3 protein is CASRDVRGGYEQFF. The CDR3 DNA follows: TGTGCCAGCAGAGATGTGCGGGGGGGTTATGAGCAGTTCTTC.

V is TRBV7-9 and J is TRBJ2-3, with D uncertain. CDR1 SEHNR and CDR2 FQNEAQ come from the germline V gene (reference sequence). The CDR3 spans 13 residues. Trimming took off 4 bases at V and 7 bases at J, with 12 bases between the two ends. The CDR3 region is CASSSTTYNTQYF. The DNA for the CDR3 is TGTGCCAGCAGCTCAACGACCTATAATACGCAGTATTTT.

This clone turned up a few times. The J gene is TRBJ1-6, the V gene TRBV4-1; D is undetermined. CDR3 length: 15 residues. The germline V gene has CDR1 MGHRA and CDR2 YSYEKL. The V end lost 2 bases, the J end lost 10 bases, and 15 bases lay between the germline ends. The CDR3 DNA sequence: TGCGCCAGCAGCCAATCCAGACTCCTGGAATCACCCCTCCACTTT. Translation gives CASSQSRLLESPLHF.

CDR3 DNA sequence: TGTGCCAGCAGAATGCAGGGGGAAGCTTTCTTT. Translating it yields CASRMQGEAFF. The chain couples TRBV6-1 to TRBJ1-1; tentative D call: TRBD1 (6 bases). The ends were cut back, 6 bases at V and 8 bases at J, with 10 bases in the middle. Looked up from germline, CDR1 is MNHNS and CDR2 is SASEGT. This CDR3 contains 11 residues.